The 20 T cell receptor beta chains listed next were all sequenced from one sample in a study of T cell repertoires in cytomegalovirus infection. From the reads, TCRdb called clonotypes with MiXCR, one entry per CDR3 protein. Of 200,000 or so distinct CDR3 sequences listed, approximately 20% are singletons. The sequencing input was PBMCs. Receptor source: a human donor in good health (CMV status not recorded). Some clones in this sample may be carry-over from other donors' samples.

This clonotype occurred many times. The rearrangement links TRBV7-8 to TRBJ2-7, with TRBD1 identical over 9 bases. The CDR3 extends over 17 amino acids. Germline CDR1 is SGHVS and CDR2 is FQNEAQ. V shed 2 bases and J 3 bases; nucleotides not matched to a gene: 11. The CDR3 loop is CASSLFGQGKRNYEQYF. CDR3 bases: TGTGCCAGCAGCTTATTCGGACAGGGGAAGAGAAACTACGAGCAGTACTTC.

This clonotype was observed a few times. The genes are TRBV5-4 and TRBJ2-3; tentatively, D is TRBD2 (5 bases). V lost 4 bases, J lost 0 bases, and 12 bases lay in between. Per the germline V gene, CDR1 is SGHNT and CDR2 is YYREEE (reference sequence). The CDR3 is 15 residues long. CDR3 nucleotide sequence: TGTGCCAGCAGCCGCCGGGAATCTAGCACAGATACGCAGTATTTT. It encodes CASSRRESSTDTQYF.

V is TRBV19 and J is TRBJ1-1; 8 bases align to TRBD1. V shed 0 bases, J shed 1 base, and the junction held 4 bases outside the gene matches. Germline-derived CDR1 and CDR2 are LNHDA and SQIVND (reference sequence). The CDR3 runs 16 residues. This CDR3 reads CASSIEGDRRNTEAFF. In DNA, the CDR3 is TGTGCCAGTAGTATAGAAGGGGACAGGAGGAACACTGAAGCTTTCTTT.

V usage is TRBV7-9 and J usage is TRBJ1-4, with D possibly TRBD1 on 5 matching bases. The CDR3 has 17 residues. CDR1 SEHNR and CDR2 FQNEAQ come from the germline V gene (reference sequence). V gave up 0 bases and J gave up 4 bases, with 15 bases separating them. The CDR3 region has the DNA TGTGCCAGCAGCTTAGCAGGGACGGCGGCAAGTAATGAAAAACTGTTTTTT. Protein: CASSLAGTAASNEKLFF.

The V gene is TRBV11-3, the J gene TRBJ2-1; D is undetermined. This CDR3 comprises 13 residues. Germline CDR1 SGHNT, CDR2 YENEEA. The V gene lost 1 base and the J gene lost 9 bases, with 10 bases spanning the gap. CDR3 amino acids: CASSLGGAGEQFF. The CDR3 DNA is TGTGCCAGCAGCTTAGGTGGTGCAGGTGAGCAGTTCTTC.

There are many counts of this clonotype. The chain joins TRBV25-1 to TRBJ1-1; unclear D gene. The germline V gene has CDR1 MGHDK and CDR2 SYGVNS. The V and J ends lost 0 bases and 6 bases respectively, with 5 bases between them. The CDR3 covers 12 residues. The CDR3 here is CASSEYGSEAFF. CDR3 nucleotide sequence: TGTGCCAGCAGTGAATACGGCTCTGAAGCTTTCTTT.

V gene TRBV27 combines with J gene TRBJ1-2; 7 bases map to TRBD1. Per germline, CDR1 MNHEY and CDR2 SMNVEV (reference sequence). The trim removed 3 bases at V and 4 bases at J, leaving 11 bases unmatched. The CDR3 is made up of 16 amino acids. In nucleotides, the CDR3 is TGTGCCAGCAGTTTGAGTAGAGACAGGGTGGTCTATGGCTACACCTTC. As protein: CASSLSRDRVVYGYTF.

The table lists this clonotype with a few counts. J is TRBJ2-7 and V is TRBV5-6; D is possibly TRBD1 or TRBD2 (5 bases each). The germline V and J ends were trimmed by 4 bases and 2 bases, with 13 bases remaining between them. CDR1 and CDR2 from the germline V gene are SGHDT and YYEEEE. The CDR3 covers 14 residues. DNA of the CDR3: TGTGCCAGCAGCCTAAGGGACGGAACCTACGAGCAGTACTTC. Translating gives CASSLRDGTYEQYF.

In this sample, this clonotype turned up many times. V and J are TRBV7-3 and TRBJ2-1; 9 nucleotides align to TRBD2. The CDR3 is made up of 14 amino acids. Trimming removed 8 bases from V and 9 bases from J; junction bases left unmatched: 11. Per the germline V gene, CDR1 is SGHTA and CDR2 is FQGTGA. The CDR3 protein is CASGRSGRISEQFF. CDR3 DNA sequence: TGTGCCAGCGGCAGGAGCGGGAGGATTAGTGAGCAGTTCTTC.

This clonotype was detected many times. The rearrangement joins TRBV7-2 to TRBJ1-6; weak D call: TRBD1 (5 bases). CDR1 and CDR2 (germline): SGHTA, FQGNSA. This CDR3 region has 16 residues. V gave up 1 base and J gave up 6 bases, with 13 bases separating them. The CDR3 nucleotides read TGTGCCAGCAGCTTAGGGACATCCTCCGCTAATTCACCCCTCCACTTT. Translating gives CASSLGTSSANSPLHF.

This clonotype was recorded at least ten times. V usage is TRBV20-1 and J usage is TRBJ2-3; 9 bases fit TRBD2. The CDR3 consists of 18 residues. Germline CDR1 and CDR2: DFQATT and SNEGSKA (reference sequence). Trimming removed 6 bases from V and 0 bases from J; junction bases left unmatched: 16. The CDR3 spells CSADLRGGRRRSTDTQYF. For the CDR3, the DNA is TGCAGTGCAGACTTGCGGGGGGGCCGACGTAGAAGCACAGATACGCAGTATTTT.

A few counts support this clonotype. This chain uses TRBV5-6 with TRBJ1-5, with D uncertain. The germline V and J ends were trimmed by 0 bases and 2 bases, with 9 bases remaining between them. Per germline, CDR1 SGHDT and CDR2 YYEEEE. This CDR3 is 15 amino acids long. CDR3 sequence (DNA): TGTGCCAGCAGCTTGGGTCGGAGGGGCAATCAGCCCCAGCATTTT. Its translation: CASSLGRRGNQPQHF.

This clonotype was observed at least ten times. The rearrangement links TRBV7-2 to TRBJ2-1; 9 nucleotides agree with TRBD2. V gave up 4 bases and J gave up 0 bases; unmatched junction bases: 1. CDR1 and CDR2 from the germline V gene are SGHTA and FQGNSA. The CDR3 sequence is 15 residues long. As DNA, the CDR3 is TGTGCCAGCAGCTCGGGACTAGCCTCCTACAATGAGCAGTTCTTC. Its protein is CASSSGLASYNEQFF.

The table lists this clonotype with many counts. This chain links TRBV7-2 with TRBJ2-7; D is unresolved. Trimming removed 1 base from V and 5 bases from J, with 12 bases in between. The V gene's germline CDR1 is SGHTA and CDR2 FQGNSA. The CDR3 sequence is 14 residues long. The CDR3 nucleotides are TGTGCCAGCAGCTTAGGGGTGGGTATCCACGAGCAGTACTTC. This sequence encodes CASSLGVGIHEQYF. Combining the CDR3 with reference TRBV7-2 and TRBJ2-7 gives the whole variable domain GAGVSQSPSNKVTEKGKDVELRCDPISGHTALYWYRQSLGQGLEFLIYFQGNSAPDKSGLPSDRFSAERTGGSVSTLTIQRTQQEDSAVYLCASSLGVGIHEQYFGPGTRLTVT.

Many counts were recorded for this clonotype. The CDR3 spells CSARVYPARLPSGANVLTF. For the CDR3, the DNA is TGCAGTGCTAGAGTTTATCCCGCCCGACTCCCCTCTGGGGCCAACGTCCTGACTTTC. The chain recombines TRBV20-1 with TRBJ2-6; the D is unclear. Germline V gene lookup returns CDR1 DFQATT and CDR2 SNEGSKA (reference sequence). This CDR3 has 19 residues. Trimming took 1 base from V and 0 from J, leaving 19 bases between them.

V and J are TRBV6-2 or TRBV6-3 and TRBJ1-1; unclear D gene. Germline V lookup: CDR1 MNHEY, CDR2 SVGEGT. The V gene lost 3 bases and the J gene lost 1 base, with 6 bases spanning the gap. CDR3 length: 13 amino acids. CDR3 region: CASSYKPNTEAFF. The DNA of the CDR3 is TGTGCCAGCAGTTATAAACCGAACACTGAAGCTTTCTTT.

This clonotype showed up just a few times. The rearrangement joins TRBV28 to TRBJ2-7; D perhaps matches TRBD1 (6 bases). The germline V gene encodes CDR1 MDHEN and CDR2 SYDVKM. The V end lost 3 bases, the J end lost 6 bases, and 9 bases lay between the germline ends. The CDR3 is 12 amino acids. CDR3 sequence: CASSFNRVEQYF. The CDR3 bases are TGTGCCAGCAGTTTCAACAGGGTCGAGCAGTACTTC. Based on the CDR3 plus reference TRBV28 and TRBJ2-7, the full variable domain is DVKVTQSSRYLVKRTGEKVFLECVQDMDHENMFWYRQDPGLGLRLIYFSYDVKMKEKGDIPEGYSVSREKKERFSLILESASTNQTSMYLCASSFNRVEQYFGPGTRLTVT.

The CDR3 DNA sequence: TGTGCCAGCAGTGAAATAATTGTGGACAGGGTGAACTACGAGCAGTACTTC. It codes for CASSEIIVDRVNYEQYF. The V and J genes are TRBV6-1 and TRBJ2-7, with 8 nucleotides matching TRBD1. The V gene end was trimmed by 2 bases and the J gene end by 3 bases; junction bases not matched to a gene: 12. CDR3 length: 17 amino acids. CDR1 MNHNS and CDR2 SASEGT come from the germline V gene.

This clonotype has only a few counts. The chain has TRBV5-1 and TRBJ1-2; weak D call: TRBD1 (6 bases). This CDR3 has 14 amino acids. The ends were cut back, 4 bases at V and 4 bases at J, with 14 bases in the middle. Germline loops: CDR1 SGHRS, CDR2 YFSETQ. CDR3 nucleotide sequence: TGCGCCAGCAGCCCACGGACAGACGCCTATGGCTACACCTTC. Protein sequence: CASSPRTDAYGYTF.

There are a few counts of this clonotype. This rearrangement joins TRBV9 to TRBJ2-1, with 7 bases matching TRBD1. J lost 2 bases, V lost 1 base, and 3 bases had no gene match. Germline loops: CDR1 SGDLS, CDR2 YYNGEE. The CDR3 covers 15 residues. The CDR3 DNA sequence: TGTGCCAGCAGCGTACTGGGACAGCCCTACAATGAGCAGTTCTTC. It yields the protein CASSVLGQPYNEQFF.